The clone carrying this T cell receptor (beta chain) has a count of ten or more. MiXCR, run by TCRdb on the 5' RACE reads, gives a single entry per CDR3 protein. This sample has more than 650,000 distinct CDR3 sequences, with around 6% found just once. The CDR3 totals 13 residues. Germline CDR1 and CDR2: ENHRY and SYGVKD. J gave up 1 base and V 10 bases, and 4 bases lay outside the gene matches. This entry belongs to a study of identical twins. The chain links TRBV10-3 to TRBJ1-1; 9 bases are shared with TRBD1. The sequence was collected from a man aged 18-30 years in good health. Sequenced material: naive T cells sorted from blood. The CDR3 sequence: CATRTGENTEAFF. Here the CDR3 DNA reads TGTGCCACCCGGACAGGGGAGAACACTGAAGCTTTCTTT.